The count of the clone carrying this T cell receptor (beta chain) is one. What was amplified from RNA transcripts were TCR beta CDR3 regions. TCR CDR3 underwent first-round RT-PCR with the HTBI primer set. TCRdb reprocessed the multiplex PCR reads with MiXCR, giving one entry per CDR3 protein. The profile covers approximately 590,000 distinct CDR3 sequences, with more than 15% appearing a single time and around 7.8% taken by the ten largest. These data come from a study of T cells in Graves' hyperthyroidism and ophthalmopathy. What was sequenced was blood. The TCR sequence derives from a woman in her thirties with Graves' hyperthyroidism.

CDR3 loop: CASSWRVTETQYF. CDR3 DNA sequence: TGCGCCAGCAGCTGGAGGGTTACGGAGACCCAGTACTTC. This chain uses TRBV5-1 with TRBJ2-5; possibly TRBD2 for D (6 bases). CDR1 is SGHRS, CDR2 YFSETQ, per germline. Trimming removed 3 bases at V and 5 bases at J, with 11 bases between. This CDR3 is 13 amino acids long. The full variable domain, in which reference TRBV5-1 and TRBJ2-5 provide the parts outside the CDR3, is KAGVTQTPRYLIKTRGQQVTLSCSPISGHRSVSWYQQTPGQGLQFLFEYFSETQRNKGNFPGRFSGRQFSNSRSEMNVSTLELGDSALYLCASSWRVTETQYFGPGTRLLVL.